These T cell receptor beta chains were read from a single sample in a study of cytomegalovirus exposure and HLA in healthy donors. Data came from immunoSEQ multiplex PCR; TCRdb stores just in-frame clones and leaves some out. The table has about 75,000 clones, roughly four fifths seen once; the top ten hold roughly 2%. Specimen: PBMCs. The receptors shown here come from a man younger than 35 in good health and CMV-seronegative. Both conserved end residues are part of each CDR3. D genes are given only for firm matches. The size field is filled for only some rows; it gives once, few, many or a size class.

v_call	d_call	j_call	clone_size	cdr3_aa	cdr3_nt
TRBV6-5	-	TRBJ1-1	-	CASSYGGLSEAFF	TGTGCCAGCAGTTACGGAGGGCTGAGTGAAGCTTTCTTT
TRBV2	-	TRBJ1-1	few	CASSVTTFEAFF	TGTGCCAGCAGTGTCACGACATTTGAAGCTTTCTTT
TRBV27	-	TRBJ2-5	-	CASSLSNLRSQETQYF	TGTGCCAGCAGTTTATCGAATTTGAGATCTCAAGAGACCCAGTACTTC
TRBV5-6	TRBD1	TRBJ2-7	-	CASSSKTDRRTDYEQYF	TGTGCCAGCAGCTCCAAAACGGACAGGCGGACTGACTACGAGCAGTACTTC
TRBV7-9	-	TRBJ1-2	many	CASSLGEYGYTF	TGTGCCAGCAGCTTAGGAGAATATGGCTACACCTTC
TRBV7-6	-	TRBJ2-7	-	CASSLEGTPDEQYF	TGTGCCAGCAGCTTAGAGGGGACTCCTGACGAGCAGTACTTC
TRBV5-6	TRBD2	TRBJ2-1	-	CASSFLAGGPRSYNEQFF	TGTGCCAGCAGCTTTCTAGCGGGAGGGCCGCGTTCCTACAATGAGCAGTTCTTC
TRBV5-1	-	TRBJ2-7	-	CASSVGQAYEQYF	TGCGCCAGCAGCGTCGGACAAGCCTACGAGCAGTACTTC
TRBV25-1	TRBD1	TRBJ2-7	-	CASSAGTGTYEQYF	TGTGCCAGCAGCGCCGGGACAGGCACCTACGAGCAGTACTTC
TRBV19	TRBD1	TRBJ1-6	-	CASRLPKDERTGGSYNSPLHF	TGTGCCAGTAGGCTACCTAAGGACGAGCGGACAGGTGGGTCCTATAATTCACCCCTCCACTTT
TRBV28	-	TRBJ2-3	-	CASSSGGPDTQYF	TGTGCCAGCAGCAGTGGGGGCCCAGATACGCAGTATTTT
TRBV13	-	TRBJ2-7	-	CASSPTGTSDYEQYF	TGTGCCAGCAGCCCTACCGGGACATCAGACTACGAGCAGTACTTC
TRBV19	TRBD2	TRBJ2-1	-	CASSAPGTRGHNEQFF	TGTGCCAGTAGTGCCCCCGGGACTAGAGGGCACAATGAGCAGTTCTTC
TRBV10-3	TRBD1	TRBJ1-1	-	CAISGRGGPVANTEAFF	TGTGCCATCAGTGGGAGAGGGGGCCCCGTAGCGAACACTGAAGCTTTCTTT
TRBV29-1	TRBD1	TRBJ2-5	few	CSVLRGQHQETQYF	TGCAGCGTCCTCCGGGGACAGCACCAAGAGACCCAGTACTTC
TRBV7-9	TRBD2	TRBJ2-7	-	CASSSLAGQGRLSYEQYF	TGTGCCAGCAGCTCATTAGCGGGGCAGGGTAGATTGTCCTACGAGCAGTACTTC
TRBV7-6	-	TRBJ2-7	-	CASSLAGEVQYF	TGTGCCAGCAGCTTAGCGGGAGAAGTGCAGTACTTC
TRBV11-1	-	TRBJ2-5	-	CASSWGSGTAKETQYF	TGTGCCAGCAGCTGGGGTAGCGGGACAGCGAAAGAGACCCAGTACTTC
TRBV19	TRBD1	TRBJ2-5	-	CASSTGTGGLETQYF	TGTGCCAGTAGTACCGGGACAGGGGGTTTGGAGACCCAGTACTTC
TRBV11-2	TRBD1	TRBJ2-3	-	CASSSLPGQFTDTQYF	TGTGCCAGCAGCTCCCTACCGGGACAGTTCACAGATACGCAGTATTTT
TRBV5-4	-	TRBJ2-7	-	CASSLAGPKGGREQYF	TGTGCCAGCAGCTTGGCCGGTCCTAAAGGGGGTCGCGAGCAGTACTTC
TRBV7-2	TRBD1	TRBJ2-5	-	CASSPKDRQETQYF	TGTGCCAGCAGCCCTAAGGACAGGCAAGAGACCCAGTACTTC
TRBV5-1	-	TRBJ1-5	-	CASSLEPLQGKNQPQHF	TGCGCCAGCAGCTTGGAACCCCTGCAGGGGAAAAATCAGCCCCAGCATTTT
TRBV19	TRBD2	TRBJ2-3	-	CASSADSSGGITDTQYF	TGTGCCAGTAGTGCCGATTCTAGCGGGGGGATCACAGATACGCAGTATTTT
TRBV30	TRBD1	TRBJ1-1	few	CAWSQGAITEAFF	TGTGCCTGGAGTCAGGGGGCTATCACTGAAGCTTTCTTT
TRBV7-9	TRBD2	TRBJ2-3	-	CASSQTSGGADVGKYF	TGTGCCAGCAGCCAGACTAGCGGGGGGGCCGACGTCGGGAAGTATTTT
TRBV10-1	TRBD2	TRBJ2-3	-	CASSDRGLAGTTDTQYF	TGCGCCAGCAGTGACCGGGGACTAGCGGGGACCACAGATACGCAGTATTTT
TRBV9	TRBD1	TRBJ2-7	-	CASSETTGTGSYEQYF	TGTGCCAGCAGCGAAACTACCGGGACAGGGTCCTACGAGCAGTACTTC
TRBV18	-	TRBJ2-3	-	CASSPVSGRTDTQYF	TGTGCCAGCTCACCAGTCAGCGGCCGCACAGATACGCAGTATTTT
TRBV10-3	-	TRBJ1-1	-	CAISESRGTEAFF	TGTGCCATCAGTGAGTCTAGGGGGACTGAAGCTTTCTTT
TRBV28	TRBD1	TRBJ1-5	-	CASRTGAISNQPQHF	TGTGCCAGCAGGACAGGGGCGATTAGCAATCAGCCCCAGCATTTT
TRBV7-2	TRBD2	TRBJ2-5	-	CASSLTSGGGETQYF	TGTGCCAGCAGCTTAACTAGCGGGGGTGGGGAGACCCAGTACTTC
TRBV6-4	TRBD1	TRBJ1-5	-	CASSADRGRVPQHF	TGTGCCAGCAGTGCTGACAGGGGGCGGGTTCCCCAGCATTTT
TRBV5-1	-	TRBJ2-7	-	CASSLEQLSYEQYF	TGCGCCAGCAGCTTGGAACAGCTCTCCTACGAGCAGTACTTC
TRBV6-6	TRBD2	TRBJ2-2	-	CASSLLAGGPGELFF	TGTGCCAGCAGTTTACTAGCGGGAGGCCCCGGGGAGCTGTTTTTT
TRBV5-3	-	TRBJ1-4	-	CARSGPDRFLNEKLFF	TGTGCCAGAAGTGGACCCGACAGGTTTCTTAATGAAAAACTGTTTTTT
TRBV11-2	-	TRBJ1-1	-	CASSLVQGTGAFF	TGTGCCAGCAGCTTAGTGCAGGGAACAGGAGCTTTCTTT
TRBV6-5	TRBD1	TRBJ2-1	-	CASSYTGQGAQDEQFF	TGTGCCAGCAGTTACACCGGACAGGGGGCGCAGGATGAGCAGTTCTTC